The following is a TCR beta chain sequence with its context. The antigen is undetermined. Unmatched junction bases numbered 1, after V lost 2 bases and J lost 4 bases. Germline V gene lookup returns CDR1 LNHDA and CDR2 SQIVND (reference sequence). The CDR3 runs 14 residues. Data came from immunoSEQ multiplex PCR; TCRdb stores just in-frame clones and leaves some out. Of around 78,000 clones in the sample, around 90% were seen once. This sample was taken from a study of T cell responses to AZD1222 COVID-19 vaccine. Study-level findings and limits: Just a handful of AZD1222 recipients were seropositive at baseline. White British people made up most donors, females outnumbered males, and clonal diversity was possibly underestimated. The study found vaccine-associated CD4 TCRs spanning spike, dominant at 160-218 and 743-854.

Sequencing was performed on peripheral blood, taken on day 0 of MenACWY control vaccination. The rearrangement uses TRBV19 and TRBJ2-3; TRBD2 aligns across 9 bases. The TCR comes from an adult in good health. In DNA form, the CDR3 reads TGTGCCAGTAGTATACGCGGGGGGGCAGATACGCAGTATTTT. Translation gives CASSIRGGADTQYF.